The sequence of this TCR beta chain was determined in a study of cytomegalovirus exposure and HLA in healthy donors. CDR1 and CDR2 (germline): SQVTM, ANQGSEA. The CDR3 length is 16 residues. Trimming removed 1 base from V and 4 bases from J, with 17 bases in between. In regard to this clone: No antigen is known for it.

The PCR ran on 60 Vbeta and 13 Jbeta primers. Produced via immunoSEQ multiplex PCR; TCRdb's table is partial and in-frame only. The table shows fewer than 150,000 clones, with roughly 85% occurring only once. Each donor was healthy, and each was a bone marrow donor. Study conclusions and caveats: Per a prior analysis, the majority of TCR beta V segments were productive roughly 87% or roughly 30% of the time. Later analysis reportedly placed an Asian-associated ancestry cluster below the roughly 690-donor mean in N-insertions.

The V call is TRBV29-1, the J call TRBJ2-1, with a weak D call TRBD2 (7 bases). The receptor's source is a middle-aged man in good health and CMV-seropositive. The sample was PBMCs. CDR3 coding DNA: TGCAGCGTTGAAGGACTTGCAGGGGAGGGGTACAATGAGCAGTTCTTC. This encodes CSVEGLAGEGYNEQFF.